The sequence of this T cell receptor (beta chain) was determined in a study of OX40 agonist ivuxolimab in advanced cancers. As for the study in general: Treatment of patients was with ivuxolimab, an agonistic anti-OX40 (CD134) antibody. Patients in dose escalation had liver, melanoma, kidney or head and neck cancers.

V shed 2 bases and J shed 5 bases, with 12 bases lying between them. There are 14 residues in the CDR3. Germline CDR1 is SGHVS and CDR2 is FQNEAQ. The repertoire was sequenced with immunoSEQ multiplex PCR; TCRdb's copy has only in-frame clones and lacks some. The table includes about 100,000 clones, about four fifths detected once. A single count supports this clone. The source material was CD4+ or CD8+ T cells sorted from blood, sampled in a trial of the OX40 agonist ivuxolimab. The sequence came from an adult with an advanced solid tumor such as melanoma, head and neck, liver or kidney cancer. V gene TRBV7-8 combines with J gene TRBJ1-1, with D possibly TRBD1 on 5 matching bases. CDR3 bases: TGTGCCAGCAGCTTAATCCAGGGAGGTACTGAAGCTTTCTTT. It translates to CASSLIQGGTEAFF.